Below, 8 T cell receptor beta chains from the same sample are listed, as sequenced in a study of blood T cell repertoires in COVID-19 (dated by TCRdb to the early 2020s). The library was generated by the immunoSEQ multiplex PCR assay. Sourced from immuneACCESS, this table was stored by TCRdb with only in-frame sequences that have V and J called. A share of the clones is absent; for the studies checked, an unresolved V gene accounts for under half, and the remainder has no known explanation. The sample has about 260,000 clones on record, about 88% of them singletons. The top ten clones comprise approximately 4.3% of the sample. The sequencing input was peripheral blood. These receptors were collected from a man aged 55-75 years who had recovered from COVID-19.

The J gene is TRBJ2-7, the V gene TRBV5-6; 10 bases match TRBD1. Trimming at V came to 2 bases and at J to 6 bases, leaving 2 bases not matched to a gene. Per the germline V gene, CDR1 is SGHDT and CDR2 is YYEEEE. The CDR3 length is 13 residues. The CDR3: CASSFGDRGEQYF. In nucleotides, the CDR3 is TGTGCCAGCAGCTTCGGGGACAGGGGCGAGCAGTACTTC.

V usage is TRBV3-1 (or the pseudogene TRBV3-2) and J usage is TRBJ1-6; TRBD1 might be the D (5 bases). The CDR3 runs 16 residues. Germline CDR1 is LGHDT and CDR2 is YNNKEL (reference sequence). V shed 2 bases and J shed 3 bases, with 11 bases lying between them. The CDR3 nucleotides are TGTGCCAGCAGCCAATTGCCGGGGGTCTATAATTCACCCCTCCACTTT. Protein sequence: CASSQLPGVYNSPLHF.

This clone turned up a few times. The V call is TRBV18, the J call TRBJ1-3; 8 bases align to TRBD1. The J segment lost 8 bases and the V segment lost 1 base, leaving 7 bases of the junction unmatched. Germline CDR1 reads KGHSH; CDR2 reads LQKENI. CDR3 length: 15 amino acids. The CDR3 spells CASSPRTGRVDTIYF. CDR3 nucleotides: TGTGCCAGCTCACCACGGACAGGGCGAGTAGACACCATATATTTT.

V is TRBV11-3 and J is TRBJ2-3; 7 bases are a match to TRBD1. CDR1 and CDR2 (germline): SGHNT, YENEEA. V lost 4 bases to trimming and J lost 0 bases; unmatched junction nucleotides: 7. The CDR3 is 16 amino acids. The DNA of the CDR3 is TGTGCCAGCAGCTCCCGGACAGGTCCCAGCACAGATACGCAGTATTTT. It translates to CASSSRTGPSTDTQYF. The variable domain in full, completed from reference TRBV11-3 and TRBJ2-3, reads EAGVVQSPRYKIIEKKQPVAFWCNPISGHNTLYWYLQNLGQGPELLIRYENEEAVDDSQLPKDRFSAERLKGVDSTLKIQPAELGDSAVYLCASSSRTGPSTDTQYFGPGTRLTVL.

The chain combines TRBV7-9 with TRBJ1-4, with D perhaps matching TRBD1 (6 bases). The V gene's germline CDR1 is SEHNR and CDR2 FQNEAQ (reference sequence). This CDR3 has 18 amino acids. The V end lost 1 base, the J end lost 8 bases, and 23 bases lay between the germline ends. Written as DNA, the CDR3 is TGTGCCAGCAGCTTAGGCCCCGGGACATCAGGACGTTGGGAAAAACTGTTTTTT. It yields the protein CASSLGPGTSGRWEKLFF.

The J gene is TRBJ1-1, the V gene TRBV6-5; possible D gene TRBD1, 6 bases. CDR1 is MNHEY, CDR2 SVGAGI, per germline. Trimming took off 2 bases at V and 9 bases at J, with 13 bases between the two ends. CDR3 length equals 13 residues. CDR3 loop: CASSYPGQPKAFF. The CDR3 DNA follows: TGTGCCAGCAGTTACCCCGGACAGCCGAAAGCTTTCTTT.

The chain links TRBV9 to TRBJ1-3, with TRBD1 as a possible D gene (6 bases). From germline, CDR1 is SGDLS and CDR2 YYNGEE. V lost 0 bases, J lost 1 base, and 8 bases lay in between. This CDR3 contains 15 residues. The CDR3 DNA is TGTGCCAGCAGCGTAGATAGGGGGTCTGGAAACACCATATATTTT. Amino acid sequence: CASSVDRGSGNTIYF.

This rearrangement joins TRBV29-1 to TRBJ2-7, with D perhaps TRBD1 (6 bases). Trimming stripped 4 bases from V and 2 bases from J, with 12 bases between. Germline V gene lookup returns CDR1 SQVTM and CDR2 ANQGSEA. The CDR3 consists of 13 residues. The CDR3 DNA follows: TGCAGCGTTGGGGGCAGGGGCCCCTACGAGCAGTACTTC. This codes for CSVGGRGPYEQYF.